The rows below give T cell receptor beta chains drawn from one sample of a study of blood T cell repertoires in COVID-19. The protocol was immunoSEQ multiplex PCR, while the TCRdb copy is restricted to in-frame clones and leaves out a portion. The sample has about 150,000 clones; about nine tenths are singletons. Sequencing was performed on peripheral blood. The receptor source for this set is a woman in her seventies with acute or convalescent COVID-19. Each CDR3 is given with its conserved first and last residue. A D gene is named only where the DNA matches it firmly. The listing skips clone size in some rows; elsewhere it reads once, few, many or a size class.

CAISAGSYNEQFF	TGTGCCATCAGTGCGGGCTCCTACAATGAGCAGTTCTTC	-	TRBV10-3	TRBJ2-1	-
CASSPIGRQGMNTGELFF	TGTGCCAGCAGCCCCATCGGTCGACAGGGGATGAACACCGGGGAGCTGTTTTTT	-	TRBV6-2/TRBV6-3	TRBJ2-2	TRBD1
CASSSGVAGGQIYGYTF	TGTGCCAGCAGCTCCGGGGTTGCGGGGGGACAAATTTATGGCTACACCTTC	-	TRBV9	TRBJ1-2	-
CAWDKDSGDEQYF	TGTGCCTGGGACAAGGACAGTGGCGACGAGCAGTACTTC	-	TRBV30	TRBJ2-7	-
CASSFTSGYGKTQYF	TGTGCCAGCAGCTTTACTAGCGGGTATGGCAAGACCCAGTACTTC	-	TRBV5-4	TRBJ2-5	TRBD2
CASSLNRGSGNTIYF	TGTGCCAGCAGCTTAAACAGGGGCTCTGGAAACACCATATATTTT	-	TRBV7-9	TRBJ1-3	TRBD1
CASSQGRGGLETQYF	TGCGCCAGCAGCCAAGGACGGGGGGGGCTAGAGACCCAGTACTTC	-	TRBV4-3	TRBJ2-5	TRBD2
CASRGDRGYNSPLHF	TGTGCCAGCAGGGGGGACAGGGGTTATAATTCACCCCTCCACTTT	-	TRBV2	TRBJ1-6	TRBD1
CASSVPTSGGAGTQYF	TGTGCCAGCAGCGTTCCGACTAGCGGGGGGGCGGGGACCCAGTACTTC	-	TRBV11-2	TRBJ2-5	TRBD2
CASSQDPGTSFADTQYF	TGCGCCAGCAGCCAAGATCCCGGGACTAGCTTCGCAGATACGCAGTATTTT	-	TRBV4-3	TRBJ2-3	TRBD2
CASSPKGTGKNTEAFF	TGTGCCAGCAGCCCAAAGGGGACAGGAAAGAACACTGAAGCTTTCTTT	-	TRBV7-3	TRBJ1-1	TRBD1
CASSLGRGRLYGYTF	TGTGCCAGCAGTTTAGGCAGGGGAAGACTCTATGGCTACACCTTC	-	TRBV27	TRBJ1-2	-
CASRNREGEAKNIQYF	TGTGCCAGTAGGAACAGGGAGGGGGAGGCCAAAAACATTCAGTACTTC	once	TRBV19	TRBJ2-4	-
CAWSVGGSYGYTF	TGTGCCTGGAGTGTAGGCGGAAGCTATGGCTACACCTTC	-	TRBV30	TRBJ1-2	-
CASSPGRGKRGGQETQYF	TGTGCCAGCAGCCCCGGCCGGGGCAAGCGGGGGGGACAAGAGACCCAGTACTTC	-	TRBV28	TRBJ2-5	TRBD2
CASSQEYRGGSHTQYF	TGTGCCAGCAGCCAAGAATATAGAGGGGGATCCCATACGCAGTATTTT	once	TRBV4-2	TRBJ2-3	-
CATSDLRGSSYNEQFF	TGTGCCACCAGTGATTTACGGGGTAGCTCCTACAATGAGCAGTTCTTC	-	TRBV24-1	TRBJ2-1	-
CATKLYRGGDYGYTF	TGTGCCACCAAGCTTTACAGGGGAGGAGACTATGGCTACACCTTC	-	TRBV6-5	TRBJ1-2	TRBD1
CASSDSELYNSPLHF	TGTGCCAGCAGTGACTCTGAACTGTATAATTCACCCCTCCACTTT	-	TRBV25-1	TRBJ1-6	-
CATSRTTGGRYEQYF	TGTGCCACCAGCAGAACAACGGGGGGCCGCTACGAGCAGTACTTC	few	TRBV15	TRBJ2-7	-